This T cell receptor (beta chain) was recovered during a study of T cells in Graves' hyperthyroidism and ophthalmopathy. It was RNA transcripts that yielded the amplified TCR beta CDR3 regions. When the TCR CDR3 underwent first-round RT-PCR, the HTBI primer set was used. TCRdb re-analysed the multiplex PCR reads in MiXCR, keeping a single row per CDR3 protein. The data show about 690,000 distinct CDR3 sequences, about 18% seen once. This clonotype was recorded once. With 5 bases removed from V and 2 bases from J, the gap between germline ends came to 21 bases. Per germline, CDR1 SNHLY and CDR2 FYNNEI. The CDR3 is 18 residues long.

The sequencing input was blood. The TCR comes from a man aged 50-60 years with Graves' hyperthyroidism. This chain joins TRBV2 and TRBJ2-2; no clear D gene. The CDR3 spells CASSLRSRLRANTGELFF. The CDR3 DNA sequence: TGTGCCAGCAGTCTTAGGAGTAGGTTGCGAGCTAACACCGGGGAGCTGTTTTTT.